This passage covers 14 T cell receptor beta chains from one sample sequenced in a study of graft-versus-host responses after intestinal transplantation. Repertoires were generated with immunoSEQ multiplex PCR, while TCRdb's copy carries only in-frame clones and drops some. The sample contains under 80,000 clones, around 93% of which appear only once. This specimen was PBMCs, taken 98 days after intestinal transplantation. Receptors were obtained from a human patient who received an intestinal transplant, so some T cells may come from the graft donor.

J is TRBJ2-3 and V is TRBV16; 9 bases fit TRBD2. The germline CDR1 and CDR2 sequences are KGHSY and FQNENV. With 4 bases clipped from V and 1 base from J, the junction kept 0 bases outside the gene matches. The CDR3 contains 14 residues. The CDR3 sequence: CASSRTSGTDTQYF. DNA of the CDR3: TGTGCCAGCAGCCGGACTAGCGGCACAGATACGCAGTATTTT.

About this clone: A read error may produce the germline difference seen at one junction end. This CDR3 is also generated by other DNA sequences in the sample. The chain uses TRBV4-1 and TRBJ1-1; D call uncertain. Germline V gene sequence: CDR1 MGHRA, CDR2 YSYEKL. The CDR3 length is 14 residues. CDR3 loop: CASSQGRLNTEAFF. CDR3 nucleotides: TGCGCCAGTAGCCAAGGACGGTTGAACACTGAAGCTTTCTTT.

This chain joins TRBV6-1 and TRBJ2-2; the D gene is possibly TRBD1 (5 bases). Trimming cost V 2 bases and J 5 bases, with 9 bases left between them. The CDR3 is 14 amino acids. Germline lookup yields CDR1 MNHNS and CDR2 SASEGT. DNA for the CDR3: TGTGCCAGCAGTGAACAGGGTGGGACCGGGGAGCTGTTTTTT. Its translation is CASSEQGGTGELFF.

This sequence joins TRBV28 and TRBJ2-7, with D possibly matching TRBD1 (5 bases). V lost 5 bases, J lost 2 bases, and 10 bases lay in between. This CDR3 has 13 amino acids. From germline, CDR1 is MDHEN and CDR2 SYDVKM. The CDR3 loop is CASSPRQTYEQYF. The CDR3, as DNA: TGTGCCAGCAGTCCCCGACAGACCTACGAGCAGTACTTC.

The V gene is TRBV15, the J gene TRBJ2-3; 8 positions agree with TRBD2. CDR1 is LNHNV and CDR2 is YYDKDF in the germline V gene (reference sequence). V shed 1 base and J 6 bases; nucleotides not matched to a gene: 9. The CDR3 totals 16 residues. CDR3 amino acids: CATSRGAGAFVDTQYF. The CDR3 bases are TGTGCCACCAGCAGAGGAGCGGGAGCATTTGTGGATACGCAGTATTTT. Full variable domain (missing parts from reference TRBV15 and TRBJ2-3): DAMVIQNPRYQVTQFGKPVTLSCSQTLNHNVMYWYQQKSSQAPKLLFHYYDKDFNNEADTPDNFQSRRPNTSFCFLDIRSPGLGDTAMYLCATSRGAGAFVDTQYFGPGTRLTVL.

V usage is TRBV27 and J usage is TRBJ2-5; tentatively, D is TRBD2 (5 bases). Trimming removed 5 bases at V and 5 bases at J, with 21 bases between. The CDR3 has 16 amino acids. Looked up from germline, CDR1 is MNHEY and CDR2 is SMNVEV (reference sequence). The CDR3 reads CASSDSRVSRRETQYF. DNA for the CDR3: TGTGCCAGCAGTGACTCCCGGGTCTCCCGGAGGGAGACCCAGTACTTC.

The chain has TRBV6-5 and TRBJ1-5, with D tentatively TRBD1 (5 bases). Germline V CDR1 and CDR2: MNHEY, SVGAGI. The CDR3 totals 16 residues. Trimming removed 2 bases from V and 5 bases from J, with 16 bases in between. The CDR3 DNA reads as TGTGCCAGCAGTTACAGGGGCCAACTCCTTTATCAGCCCCAGCATTTT. It is translated as CASSYRGQLLYQPQHF.

The rearrangement links TRBV7-9 to TRBJ2-1; 10 bases fit TRBD1. V was clipped by 2 bases and J by 4 bases; unmatched bases: 5. The CDR3 runs to 16 residues. Germline loops: CDR1 SEHNR, CDR2 FQNEAQ (reference sequence). The CDR3 sequence is CASSLHRDRGYNEQFF. The DNA for the CDR3 is TGTGCCAGCAGCTTACACCGGGACAGGGGATACAATGAGCAGTTCTTC.

The J gene is TRBJ2-3, the V gene TRBV7-9; D gene ambiguous. The CDR3 consists of 13 residues. Germline values: CDR1 SEHNR, CDR2 FQNEAQ (reference sequence). The germline V and J ends were trimmed by 5 bases and 1 base, with 7 bases remaining between them. The CDR3 coding sequence is TGTGCCAGCAGCCCTGGTGGCACAGATACGCAGTATTTT. This sequence encodes CASSPGGTDTQYF.

The genes are TRBV6-4 and TRBJ1-1, with D unclear. Trimming removed 4 bases from V and 3 bases from J, with 9 bases in between. CDR3 size: 13 residues. Germline CDR1 is MRHNA and CDR2 is SNTAGT. The CDR3 nucleotides read TGTGCCAGCAGTGCTAACTTCTACACTGAAGCTTTCTTT. This translates into CASSANFYTEAFF.

The chain uses TRBV10-2 and TRBJ2-1; D not certain. The V end was cut by 8 bases, the J end by 7 bases, with 9 bases between. Germline values: CDR1 WSHSY, CDR2 SAAADI. CDR3 length: 11 amino acids. The CDR3 loop reads CASATGNEQFF. The CDR3 nucleotides read TGCGCCAGCGCGACCGGGAATGAGCAGTTCTTC.

The V call is TRBV10-3, the J call TRBJ2-1, with 11 bases fitting TRBD2. Germline V lookup: CDR1 ENHRY, CDR2 SYGVKD. The J segment lost 6 bases and the V segment lost 10 bases, leaving 5 bases of the junction unmatched. The CDR3 spans 13 residues. In DNA form, the CDR3 reads TGTGCCAGTAGCGGGGGGGCCGTCAATGAGCAGTTCTTC. It yields the protein CASSGGAVNEQFF.

This clone was observed once. The V and J genes are TRBV29-1 and TRBJ2-5, with no clear D. Trimming left V 1 base short and J 5 bases short, with 11 bases between. From germline, CDR1 is SQVTM and CDR2 ANQGSEA. This CDR3 has 13 amino acids. For the CDR3, the DNA is TGCAGCGTTGAAGTAGGGTTCCAGGAGACCCAGTACTTC. Residues: CSVEVGFQETQYF.

The rearrangement joins TRBV14 to TRBJ2-1; no clear D gene. Trimming cost V 5 bases and J 8 bases, with 7 bases left between them. This CDR3 region has 11 residues. The germline V gene encodes CDR1 SGHDN and CDR2 FVKESK. In nucleotides, the CDR3 is TGTGCCAGCAGCAGGGTACATGAGCAGTTCTTC. It codes for CASSRVHEQFF.